This TCR beta chain was sequenced during a study of T-cell memory formation after mild COVID-19. MiXCR, run by TCRdb on the 5' RACE reads, gives a single entry per CDR3 protein. This sample has about 430,000 distinct CDR3 sequences; around 24% occur once, and the top ten carry around 9%. Germline V CDR1 and CDR2: SEHNR, FQNEAQ (reference sequence). The CDR3 sequence is 14 residues long. With 7 bases removed from V and 5 bases from J, the gap between germline ends came to 18 bases. This clonotype appeared a few times. What it binds is unknown. Overall study findings and caveats: Mainly in CM and EM were contracting CD4+ clones; CD8+ were in EMRA.

Input material: PBMCs or a T cell subset sorted from them (not recorded which). The chain joins TRBV7-9 to TRBJ2-7, with D unclear. The receptor was isolated from an adult woman who had mild COVID-19 (a few samples of this study predate the infection). Cell type and time point are not known. In DNA form, the CDR3 reads TGTGCCAGCACCCACAGTACCCCCGGGCACGAGCAGTACTTC. Protein: CASTHSTPGHEQYF.